The 5 T cell receptor beta chains given below trace back to one sample, sequenced in a study of identical twins. A single record per CDR3 protein comes from TCRdb applying MiXCR to the 5' RACE reads. The sample lists under 400,000 distinct CDR3 sequences; 8.5% to 10% were seen once. The sequenced material came from naive T cells sorted from blood. The receptors come from a woman aged 45-59 years in good health.

This chain joins TRBV20-1 and TRBJ2-4; D unresolved. The CDR3 totals 15 residues. The V end was cut by 3 bases, the J end by 0 bases, with 12 bases between. CDR1 and CDR2 (germline): DFQATT, SNEGSKA (reference sequence). For the CDR3, the DNA is TGCAGTGCTAGTGGAACAGACCTAGCCAAAAACATTCAGTACTTC. It specifies CSASGTDLAKNIQYF.

The chain recombines TRBV10-3 with TRBJ2-7, with D possibly being TRBD1 or TRBD2 (5 bases each). The CDR3 contains 13 residues. V was pared by 6 bases and J by 7 bases, with 16 bases between. The germline V gene encodes CDR1 ENHRY and CDR2 SYGVKD. The CDR3 region is CAIRRGGTGEQYV. The DNA of the CDR3 is TGTGCCATCAGAAGGGGTGGGACGGGAGAGCAGTACGTC.

This clonotype was recorded many times. The V and J genes are TRBV20-1 and TRBJ2-3, with D possibly being TRBD2 (5 bases). V dropped 3 bases and J dropped 4 bases, with 20 bases sitting between them. CDR1 and CDR2 (germline): DFQATT, SNEGSKA (reference sequence). This CDR3 is built from 16 residues. CDR3 in amino acids: CSASVDLATFADTQYF. The DNA for the CDR3 is TGCAGTGCTAGTGTGGACCTAGCCACTTTCGCAGATACGCAGTATTTT.

The chain couples TRBV11-2 to TRBJ2-2, with a possible D match to TRBD2 (5 bases). The CDR3 covers 16 residues. The germline V gene has CDR1 SGHAT and CDR2 FQNNGV. The V gene lost 5 bases and the J gene lost 1 base, with 14 bases spanning the gap. The CDR3 DNA follows: TGTGCCAGCAGCCCCGGACTCATAGGGAACACCGGGGAGCTGTTTTTT. It translates to CASSPGLIGNTGELFF.

This clonotype came up a few times. This rearrangement joins TRBV5-1 to TRBJ2-7; 15 bases are shared with TRBD2. Per germline, CDR1 SGHRS and CDR2 YFSETQ. The CDR3 is made up of 17 amino acids. The trim removed 6 bases at V and 5 bases at J, leaving 12 bases unmatched. CDR3: CASTLGLAGGLIHEQYF. CDR3 nucleotides: TGCGCCAGCACCTTAGGACTAGCGGGAGGGCTCATCCACGAGCAGTACTTC.